The sequence of this T cell receptor (beta chain) was determined in a study of T cells in localized non-small cell lung cancer. Germline V gives CDR1 MNHNS, CDR2 SASEGT. The CDR3 has 14 residues. V was clipped by 10 bases and J by 4 bases; unmatched bases: 11. Profiled with immunoSEQ multiplex PCR; TCRdb holds only in-frame clones, not every one. The table has tens of thousands of clones, 85% to 90% seen once. This clonotype originated in a man between 35 and 75 years old with stage II lung adenocarcinoma. The specimen comprised PBMCs, sampled before any cancer treatment. The chain recombines TRBV6-1 with TRBJ2-3; TRBD1 matches 7 bases. CDR3: CATARDRLADTQYF. The CDR3 coding sequence is TGTGCCACTGCAAGGGACAGACTTGCAGATACGCAGTATTTT.